This entry lists 13 T cell receptor beta chains sequenced from one sample in a study of CD8 T cell repertoires and HIV-1 epitope variants. Measured with immunoSEQ multiplex PCR; TCRdb has only the in-frame clones, and not every one. The data show tens of thousands of clones, around 75% seen once. Source material: uncultured baseline CD8+ T cells from peripheral blood mononuclear cells (PBMCs). The receptors come from a male donor with HIV.

This clone has just one count. This chain links TRBV9 with TRBJ2-5; D remains ambiguous. The CDR3 consists of 12 residues. With 3 bases removed from V and 1 base from J, the gap between germline ends came to 4 bases. The germline CDR1 and CDR2 sequences are SGDLS and YYNGEE. Here the CDR3 DNA reads TGTGCCAGCAGCGAAGCCCAAGAGACCCAGTACTTC. Protein sequence: CASSEAQETQYF.

This chain joins TRBV28 and TRBJ1-2; possible D gene TRBD1, 5 bases. Germline-derived CDR1 and CDR2 are MDHEN and SYDVKM. The V end was cut by 6 bases, the J end by 4 bases, with 24 bases between. The CDR3 is 17 residues long. The CDR3 spells CASSSPRPGAGGYGYTF. CDR3 DNA: TGTGCCAGCAGCAGTCCCCGTCCCGGGGCCGGCGGCTATGGCTACACCTTC.

Remarks on this clone: Other DNA sequences in this specimen translate into the identical CDR3. This chain uses TRBV15 with TRBJ2-7; D gene unclear. The V gene lost 0 bases and the J gene lost 4 bases, with 13 bases spanning the gap. The CDR3 runs 15 residues. Germline V gene lookup returns CDR1 LNHNV and CDR2 YYDKDF (reference sequence). For the CDR3, the DNA is TGTGCCACCAGCAGAGATCCCGGACCCGATTACGAGCAGTACTTC. It codes for CATSRDPGPDYEQYF.

The V gene is TRBV4-1, the J gene TRBJ2-3; D is unresolved. The CDR3 length is 17 residues. Germline values: CDR1 MGHRA, CDR2 YSYEKL. V lost 2 bases and J lost 0, with 15 bases in between. CDR3 DNA sequence: TGCGCCAGCAGCCAACCTCGGACCCAGACTAGCACAGATACGCAGTATTTT. Amino acids: CASSQPRTQTSTDTQYF.

V is TRBV6-4 and J is TRBJ2-7, with 12 bases fitting TRBD2. The CDR3 has 14 amino acids. The trim removed 6 bases at V and 6 bases at J, leaving 6 bases unmatched. CDR1 is MRHNA and CDR2 is SNTAGT in the germline V gene. CDR3 in amino acids: CASSRLAGAGEQYF. The CDR3 DNA is TGTGCCAGCAGCCGACTAGCGGGAGCGGGCGAGCAGTACTTC.

In this sample, this clone turned up once. The rearrangement uses TRBV6-1 and TRBJ2-6; 9 nucleotides align to TRBD2. Germline CDR1 reads MNHNS; CDR2 reads SASEGT. CDR3 length equals 18 residues. V dropped 3 bases and J dropped 2; count of bases not matched to a gene: 8. CDR3 loop: CASSERLAGGPGANVLTF. The CDR3 DNA reads TGTGCCAGCAGTGAGCGGTTGGCGGGGGGGCCTGGGGCCAACGTCCTGACTTTC.

The chain employs TRBV28 and TRBJ2-7, with unresolved D. Trimming shortened V by 2 bases and J by 4 bases, and 6 bases separated the two germline ends. Germline CDR1 and CDR2: MDHEN and SYDVKM. This CDR3 is built from 12 residues. Here the CDR3 DNA reads TGTGCCAGCAGTTTACCAGGTTACGAGCAGTACTTC. The encoded protein is CASSLPGYEQYF.

This CDR3 reads CASRRTVLHTDTQYF. CDR3 coding DNA: TGTGCCAGCAGACGGACAGTTTTGCACACAGATACGCAGTATTTT. The rearrangement uses TRBV5-8 and TRBJ2-3; D is perhaps TRBD1 (6 bases). The V and J ends lost 5 bases and 2 bases respectively, with 15 bases between them. CDR3 length equals 15 residues. CDR1 is SGHTS, CDR2 YDEGEE, per germline.

This clone has only a few counts. This sequence joins TRBV11-2 and TRBJ2-1; 7 bases are a match to TRBD1. CDR1 SGHAT and CDR2 FQNNGV come from the germline V gene. The CDR3 is 12 residues long. The V and J ends lost 5 bases and 7 bases, in that order; junction bases with no gene match: 2. The CDR3 nucleotides read TGTGCCAGCAGCCTGACAGGGAATGAGCAGTTCTTC. This encodes CASSLTGNEQFF.

The V call is TRBV2, the J call TRBJ2-5, with 8 positions matching TRBD2. The CDR3 loop spans 14 amino acids. The germline V gene has CDR1 SNHLY and CDR2 FYNNEI. Trimming at V came to 8 bases and at J to 0 bases, leaving 5 bases not matched to a gene. Here the CDR3 DNA reads TGTGCCAGCCGACCACTAGCGGACCAAGAGACCCAGTACTTC. Protein product: CASRPLADQETQYF.

The genes are TRBV29-1 and TRBJ2-2, with 8 bases that match TRBD1. The length of the CDR3 is 15 residues. V shed 6 bases, J shed 2 bases, and the junction held 8 bases outside the gene matches. The germline V gene has CDR1 SQVTM and CDR2 ANQGSEA. The CDR3 is CSVNPGGQNTGELFF. The CDR3, as DNA: TGCAGCGTAAACCCAGGGGGCCAAAACACCGGGGAGCTGTTTTTT.

The rearrangement links TRBV7-8 to TRBJ2-5; tentative D call: TRBD2 (5 bases). Trimming removed 5 bases from V and 4 bases from J, with 23 bases in between. The CDR3 is 17 amino acids. Germline CDR1 SGHVS, CDR2 FQNEAQ. CDR3 sequence reads: CASSRVVGAREGETQYF. In nucleotides, the CDR3 is TGTGCCAGCAGCCGTGTGGTCGGAGCACGGGAAGGAGAGACCCAGTACTTC.

The chain has TRBV7-8 and TRBJ2-7; D might be TRBD2 (6 bases). The V end was cut by 3 bases, the J end by 6 bases, with 15 bases between. The CDR3 loop spans 14 amino acids. In germline, CDR1 is SGHVS, CDR2 FQNEAQ. The CDR3 coding sequence is TGTGCCAGCAGCTTTAGCGGAGAGGGGCGCGAGCAGTACTTC. The encoded protein is CASSFSGEGREQYF.